This TCR beta chain emerged from a study of beta chain features in type 1 diabetes. What was sequenced were expressed TCRB transcripts, since all of the isolated RNA had been reverse transcribed. Naive, central memory and regulatory T cell samples averaged around 4 million immunoSEQ reads each. Assay: immunoSEQ multiplex PCR; the TCRdb copy retains only in-frame clones and omits some. This repertoire shows 300,000 or so clones, around 8.5% found once; its top ten account for 1%. This clone was picked up a small number of times. Its target is not known. This CDR3 region has 15 residues. Germline V CDR1 and CDR2: KGHSH, LQKENI. V lost 4 bases, J lost 5 bases, and 7 bases stayed unmatched. Study results and caveats: Moderate but significant shortening of TCRB CDR3s was recorded in all four CD4+ subsets from Type 1 diabetes patients. More deletions and fewer insertions at VDJ junctions were found in patients with type 1 diabetes.

Sorting based on CD45RO/CCR7/CD25/CD127/CD95/CD27 separated CD4+ naive, central memory, regulatory and stem cell-like memory cells. The sequenced sample was central memory CD4+ T cells from blood. The sequence derives from a man younger than 40 with type 1 diabetes. The chain uses TRBV18 and TRBJ2-2; 7 nucleotides match TRBD1. CDR3 protein: CASSLRQGETGELFF. Here the CDR3 DNA reads TGTGCCAGCTCACTACGACAGGGCGAGACCGGGGAGCTGTTTTTT.